Listed below are T cell receptor beta chains from one sample, sequenced in a study of Ad26.COV2.S vaccination and SARS-CoV-2 variants. The assay was immunoSEQ multiplex PCR, and TCRdb's table has in-frame clones only and misses some. The data contain 350,000 to 400,000 clones, roughly nine tenths of them singletons. The material was peripheral blood, obtained in a trial of Ad26.COV2.S vaccine versus placebo. The receptors come from a person between 18 and 60 years old who received the Ad26.COV2.S COVID-19 vaccine or a placebo. Each CDR3 is given with its conserved first and last residue. The order of the fields is D gene, J gene, clone size, V gene, CDR3 protein, CDR3 DNA. D genes are given only for firm matches. Only some rows state a clone size, as once, few, many or a class for expanded clones.

d_call: NA
j_call: TRBJ2-5
clone_size: NA
v_call: TRBV19
cdr3_aa: CASSRGTLAETQYF
cdr3_nt: TGTGCCAGTAGTAGGGGGACACTAGCTGAGACCCAGTACTTC

d_call: TRBD2
j_call: TRBJ2-7
clone_size: NA
v_call: TRBV11-2
cdr3_aa: CASSRDGGRGEQYF
cdr3_nt: TGTGCCAGCAGCCGGGACGGGGGGAGAGGGGAGCAGTACTTC

d_call: NA
j_call: TRBJ2-7
clone_size: NA
v_call: TRBV5-1
cdr3_aa: CASSDFYEQYF
cdr3_nt: TGCGCCAGCAGCGACTTTTACGAGCAGTACTTC

d_call: TRBD1
j_call: TRBJ1-6
clone_size: NA
v_call: TRBV5-8
cdr3_aa: CASSSGQGFSPLHF
cdr3_nt: TGTGCCAGCAGCTCCGGACAGGGATTTTCACCCCTCCACTTT

d_call: NA
j_call: TRBJ2-7
clone_size: NA
v_call: TRBV10-1
cdr3_aa: CASRHAGIHEQYF
cdr3_nt: TGCGCCAGCAGACACGCAGGGATCCACGAGCAGTACTTC

d_call: NA
j_call: TRBJ1-2
clone_size: NA
v_call: TRBV19
cdr3_aa: CASSMDGTANYGYTF
cdr3_nt: TGTGCCAGTAGTATGGACGGAACAGCTAACTATGGCTACACCTTC

d_call: NA
j_call: TRBJ1-3
clone_size: NA
v_call: TRBV6-5
cdr3_aa: CASSYYPGAGNTIYF
cdr3_nt: TGTGCCAGCAGTTATTATCCAGGGGCGGGAAACACCATATATTTT

d_call: TRBD1
j_call: TRBJ1-2
clone_size: NA
v_call: TRBV2
cdr3_aa: CARQPRTGPLGYTF
cdr3_nt: TGTGCCAGGCAGCCCCGGACAGGCCCTTTGGGCTACACCTTC

d_call: NA
j_call: TRBJ1-5
clone_size: NA
v_call: TRBV7-2
cdr3_aa: CASSPKGRTNQPQHF
cdr3_nt: TGTGCCAGCAGCCCAAAGGGGAGGACCAATCAGCCCCAGCATTTT

d_call: NA
j_call: TRBJ1-1
clone_size: NA
v_call: TRBV24-1
cdr3_aa: CATRSGPNTEAFF
cdr3_nt: TGTGCCACCAGGAGCGGGCCGAACACTGAAGCTTTCTTT

d_call: TRBD2
j_call: TRBJ2-2
clone_size: NA
v_call: TRBV19
cdr3_aa: CASSIGLAGGRRTGELFF
cdr3_nt: TGTGCCAGTAGTATCGGACTAGCGGGGGGGCGTCGCACCGGGGAGCTGTTTTTT

d_call: TRBD1
j_call: TRBJ2-2
clone_size: NA
v_call: TRBV5-1
cdr3_aa: CASSPRQGAGTGELFF
cdr3_nt: TGCGCCAGCAGCCCAAGACAGGGGGCCGGCACCGGGGAGCTGTTTTTT

d_call: TRBD2
j_call: TRBJ2-7
clone_size: NA
v_call: TRBV14
cdr3_aa: CASSRWGGEQYF
cdr3_nt: TGTGCCAGCAGCCGGTGGGGGGGCGAGCAGTACTTC

d_call: NA
j_call: TRBJ2-7
clone_size: NA
v_call: TRBV7-2
cdr3_aa: CASSFLAGSSYEQYF
cdr3_nt: TGTGCCAGCAGCTTTCTTGCGGGGAGCTCCTACGAGCAGTACTTC

d_call: TRBD2
j_call: TRBJ2-2
clone_size: NA
v_call: TRBV5-4
cdr3_aa: CASSRGLANSGELFF
cdr3_nt: TGTGCCAGCAGCAGGGGACTAGCGAATTCCGGGGAGCTGTTTTTT

d_call: TRBD1
j_call: TRBJ1-3
clone_size: NA
v_call: TRBV3-1/TRBV3-2
cdr3_aa: CASSQGTGGTGNTIYF
cdr3_nt: TGTGCCAGCAGCCAAGGGACAGGGGGGACTGGAAACACCATATATTTT

d_call: NA
j_call: TRBJ1-2
clone_size: NA
v_call: TRBV6-6
cdr3_aa: CASSAIPGKGYGYTF
cdr3_nt: TGTGCCAGCAGTGCCATCCCAGGGAAAGGGTATGGCTACACCTTC

d_call: NA
j_call: TRBJ2-2
clone_size: once
v_call: TRBV1
cdr3_aa: CTSSQDRSRRGGTGELFF
cdr3_nt: TGCACCAGCAGCCAAGATCGCAGTCGGCGGGGGGGCACCGGGGAGCTGTTTTTT

d_call: NA
j_call: TRBJ2-1
clone_size: NA
v_call: TRBV5-4
cdr3_aa: CASSLWPRFSYNEQFF
cdr3_nt: TGTGCCAGCAGCTTGTGGCCGAGGTTCTCCTACAATGAGCAGTTCTTC

d_call: NA
j_call: TRBJ1-3
clone_size: NA
v_call: TRBV9
cdr3_aa: CASSVGPADSLSGNTIYF
cdr3_nt: TGTGCCAGCAGCGTAGGACCCGCTGACAGCCTCTCTGGAAACACCATATATTTT

d_call: NA
j_call: TRBJ2-7
clone_size: NA
v_call: TRBV7-2
cdr3_aa: CASSLEGGASDEQYF
cdr3_nt: TGTGCCAGCAGCTTAGAGGGGGGGGCTAGCGACGAGCAGTACTTC

d_call: NA
j_call: TRBJ1-3
clone_size: NA
v_call: TRBV3-1/TRBV3-2
cdr3_aa: CASSTRTATSGNTIYF
cdr3_nt: TGTGCCAGCAGCACCCGGACAGCCACCTCTGGAAACACCATATATTTT